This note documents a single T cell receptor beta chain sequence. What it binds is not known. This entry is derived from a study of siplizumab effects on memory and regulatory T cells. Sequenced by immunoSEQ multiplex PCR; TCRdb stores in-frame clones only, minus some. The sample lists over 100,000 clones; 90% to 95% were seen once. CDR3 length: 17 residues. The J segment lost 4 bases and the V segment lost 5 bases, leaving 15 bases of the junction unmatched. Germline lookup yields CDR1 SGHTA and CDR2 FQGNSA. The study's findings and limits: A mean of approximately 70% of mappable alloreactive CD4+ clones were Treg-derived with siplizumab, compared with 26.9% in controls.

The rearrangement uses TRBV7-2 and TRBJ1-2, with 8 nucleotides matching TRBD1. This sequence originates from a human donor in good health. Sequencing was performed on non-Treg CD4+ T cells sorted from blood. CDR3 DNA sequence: TGTGCCAGCAGCCAGCGGACAGGGCTTGTCCAGGTCTATGGCTACACCTTC. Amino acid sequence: CASSQRTGLVQVYGYTF.